The rows below give T cell receptor beta chains drawn from one sample of a study of blood T cell repertoires in COVID-19. The protocol was immunoSEQ multiplex PCR, while the TCRdb copy is restricted to in-frame clones and leaves out a portion. The data show over 100,000 clones, about 82% seen once. The source material was peripheral blood. The receptor set was obtained from a man aged 55 to 70 with active or convalescent COVID-19. The CDR3 runs from the conserved cysteine through the conserved F or W. A D gene is named only where the DNA matches it firmly. The size field is filled for only some rows; it gives once, few, many or a size class.

v_gene	len	d_gene	j_gene	abundance	CDR3nt	CDR3aa
TRBV27	14	NA	TRBJ1-1	NA	TGTGCCAGCAGTGCGCAGGCCTTGAACACTGAAGCTTTCTTT	CASSAQALNTEAFF
TRBV21-1	21	NA	TRBJ2-2	once	TGTGCCAGCAGCAAAGCCGCGCACCCCACAACGCCTAGCCCAAACACCGGGGAGCTGTTTTTT	CASSKAAHPTTPSPNTGELFF
TRBV10-3	13	NA	TRBJ2-3	NA	TGTGCCATCAGGGCCGGGGGCACAGATACGCAGTATTTT	CAIRAGGTDTQYF
TRBV10-3	15	NA	TRBJ2-1	NA	TGTGCCATCAGTGAGTCGGTACGGGTATCGAGTGAGCAGTTCTTC	CAISESVRVSSEQFF
TRBV5-1	15	NA	TRBJ2-5	NA	TGCGCCAGCAGCTTGGCCGGTTGGGGAGGAGAGACCCAGTACTTC	CASSLAGWGGETQYF
TRBV25-1	16	TRBD1	TRBJ2-3	NA	TGTGCCAGCAGTCTCCGGACAGGGGGCGCGGCAGATACGCAGTATTTT	CASSLRTGGAADTQYF
TRBV7-9	16	TRBD1	TRBJ2-5	NA	TGTGCCAGCAGCTTAGGAGGGGGACAGGGAGTCGAGACCCAGTACTTC	CASSLGGGQGVETQYF
TRBV6-6	12	NA	TRBJ2-1	NA	TGTGCCAGCTCCGGAGTGAACAATGAGCAGTTCTTC	CASSGVNNEQFF
TRBV11-2	14	TRBD2	TRBJ2-5	NA	TGTGCCAGCAGAAGCGGGAGAAACCAAGAGACCCAGTACTTC	CASRSGRNQETQYF
TRBV18	13	TRBD1	TRBJ2-5	NA	TGTGCCAGCTCCCAGGGGGTAGAAGAGACCCAGTACTTC	CASSQGVEETQYF
TRBV28	17	TRBD1	TRBJ1-2	many	TGTGCCAGCAGTTTGATGGGACAGGCATCCTTAAACTATGGCTACACCTTC	CASSLMGQASLNYGYTF
TRBV7-6	14	NA	TRBJ1-2	once	TGTGCCAGCAGCTTACTTGATCTAGCTCATGGCTACACCTTC	CASSLLDLAHGYTF
TRBV20-1	11	NA	TRBJ1-2	NA	TGCAGTGCTACCCGGGGGGATAGCTACACCTTC	CSATRGDSYTF
TRBV7-9	15	TRBD1	TRBJ2-2	NA	TGTGCCAGCAGTCAGACAGGGGTGAACACCGGGGAGCTGTTTTTT	CASSQTGVNTGELFF
TRBV18	16	NA	TRBJ2-1	NA	TGTGCCAGCTCCCCACAGAGCCCGACAAATTACAATGAGCAGTTCTTC	CASSPQSPTNYNEQFF
TRBV4-2	15	TRBD2	TRBJ2-3	NA	TGTGCCAGCAGCCAAGACCCTAGCGGGAGCGATACGCAGTATTTT	CASSQDPSGSDTQYF
TRBV10-3	12	NA	TRBJ1-4	NA	TGTGCCATCAAATCCGGGGATGAAAAACTGTTTTTT	CAIKSGDEKLFF
TRBV6-2/TRBV6-3	15	NA	TRBJ2-3	NA	TGTGCCAGCAGTTACCCCCCCGCAGATACAGATACGCAGTATTTT	CASSYPPADTDTQYF
TRBV4-3	13	NA	TRBJ2-1	NA	TGCGCCAGCAGCCAAGCGCACAACAATGAGCAGTTCTTC	CASSQAHNNEQFF
TRBV14	13	NA	TRBJ2-7	once	TGTGCCAGCAGCCATCTGGGGCTCTACGAGCAGTACTTC	CASSHLGLYEQYF
TRBV6-6	15	NA	TRBJ1-5	NA	TGTGCCAGCAGACCCGGACTAATGGGCAATCAGCCCCAGCATTTT	CASRPGLMGNQPQHF
TRBV30	15	TRBD2	TRBJ2-3	NA	TGTGCCTGGAGTGTAGGCGGGGGGAGCACAGATACGCAGTATTTT	CAWSVGGGSTDTQYF
TRBV19	13	NA	TRBJ1-1	many	TGTGCCAGTAGTTTCCAGGGGTTCACTGAAGCTTTCTTT	CASSFQGFTEAFF
TRBV5-4	14	NA	TRBJ2-5	NA	TGTGCCAGCTTGGTAGGGGGGGTCCAAGAGACCCAGTACTTC	CASLVGGVQETQYF
TRBV18	14	NA	TRBJ1-5	NA	TGTGCCAGCTCACCTGAAGGGGTCTCTCAGCCCCAGCATTTT	CASSPEGVSQPQHF
TRBV6-1	11	NA	TRBJ2-1	NA	TGTGCCAGCAGTGAATTCTATGAGCAGTTCTTC	CASSEFYEQFF
TRBV6-5	14	NA	TRBJ2-7	NA	TGTGCCAGTAGTTACTCCGCCAGGGACTACGAGCAGTACTTC	CASSYSARDYEQYF
TRBV24-1	15	TRBD1	TRBJ2-3	NA	TGTGCCACCAGTCGACCGGGACAGGGCACAGATACGCAGTATTTT	CATSRPGQGTDTQYF
TRBV7-9	17	NA	TRBJ2-7	NA	TGTGCCAGCAGCTTATGGTCGGCGGCGTCTAGCTCCTACGAGCAGTACTTC	CASSLWSAASSSYEQYF
TRBV2	15	TRBD2	TRBJ2-5	NA	TGTGCCAGCAAGGCGACTAGCGGAGCGCAAGAGACCCAGTACTTC	CASKATSGAQETQYF
TRBV19	19	TRBD2	TRBJ2-1	NA	TGTGCCAGTAGTATAGCGGGGCTAGCGGGGATTAGCTCCTACAATGAGCAGTTCTTC	CASSIAGLAGISSYNEQFF
TRBV9	12	NA	TRBJ2-2	NA	TGTGCCAGCAGCGTAGGAACTCCGGAGCTGTTTTTT	CASSVGTPELFF
TRBV5-1	14	TRBD1	TRBJ2-2	few	TGCGCCAGCAGCTTAAGACAGGGGACCGGGGAGCTGTTTTTT	CASSLRQGTGELFF
TRBV7-3	15	TRBD2	TRBJ2-1	NA	TGTGCCAGCAGCTTACAGGCGGGAGTTGGCAATGAGCAGTTCTTC	CASSLQAGVGNEQFF
TRBV11-2	13	NA	TRBJ2-7	NA	TGTGCCAGCAGCTCCCCGGCAGGCGCCGAGCAGTACTTC	CASSSPAGAEQYF
TRBV6-2/TRBV6-3	12	NA	TRBJ1-1	NA	TGTGCCAGCAGTTACTCCCTAGTGAAAGCTTTCTTT	CASSYSLVKAFF
TRBV11-3	15	NA	TRBJ2-1	few	TGTGCCAGCAGCCCACGGGGGACCGAAGACAATGAGCAGTTCTTC	CASSPRGTEDNEQFF
TRBV2	13	NA	TRBJ2-5	NA	TGTGCCACCCTTAGTAGGGGGGGGGAGACCCAGTACTTC	CATLSRGGETQYF
TRBV18	16	TRBD2	TRBJ2-7	NA	TGTGCCAGCTCACCGACTAGCCCAAACGCGGCCTACGAGCAGTACTTC	CASSPTSPNAAYEQYF
TRBV5-4	16	NA	TRBJ1-1	NA	TGTGCCAGCAGCTTGGAGGTCTCGCGGGCCAACACTGAAGCTTTCTTT	CASSLEVSRANTEAFF
TRBV19	12	NA	TRBJ2-7	NA	TGTGCCAGTAGTAATCAGGCCTACGAGCAGTACTTC	CASSNQAYEQYF
TRBV7-2	14	TRBD2	TRBJ2-1	NA	TGTGCCAGCAGCCCTACTAGCGGTGTAAATGAGCAGTTCTTC	CASSPTSGVNEQFF
TRBV3-1/TRBV3-2	17	NA	TRBJ1-1	NA	TGTGCCAGCAGCCAACCCCCCTGGGGAGGGTTAGGGACTGAAGCTTTCTTT	CASSQPPWGGLGTEAFF
TRBV19	15	TRBD1	TRBJ2-7	NA	TGTGCCAGTAGTTCCGCCGCCAGGGGGCTGGACGAGCAGTACTTC	CASSSAARGLDEQYF
TRBV11-2	16	TRBD2	TRBJ2-1	NA	TGTGCCAGCAGCTTCTCAGCGGGAGGGAAATACAATGAGCAGTTCTTC	CASSFSAGGKYNEQFF
TRBV6-5	11	NA	TRBJ2-5	NA	TGTGCCAGCACCTATTTAGAGACCCAGTACTTC	CASTYLETQYF